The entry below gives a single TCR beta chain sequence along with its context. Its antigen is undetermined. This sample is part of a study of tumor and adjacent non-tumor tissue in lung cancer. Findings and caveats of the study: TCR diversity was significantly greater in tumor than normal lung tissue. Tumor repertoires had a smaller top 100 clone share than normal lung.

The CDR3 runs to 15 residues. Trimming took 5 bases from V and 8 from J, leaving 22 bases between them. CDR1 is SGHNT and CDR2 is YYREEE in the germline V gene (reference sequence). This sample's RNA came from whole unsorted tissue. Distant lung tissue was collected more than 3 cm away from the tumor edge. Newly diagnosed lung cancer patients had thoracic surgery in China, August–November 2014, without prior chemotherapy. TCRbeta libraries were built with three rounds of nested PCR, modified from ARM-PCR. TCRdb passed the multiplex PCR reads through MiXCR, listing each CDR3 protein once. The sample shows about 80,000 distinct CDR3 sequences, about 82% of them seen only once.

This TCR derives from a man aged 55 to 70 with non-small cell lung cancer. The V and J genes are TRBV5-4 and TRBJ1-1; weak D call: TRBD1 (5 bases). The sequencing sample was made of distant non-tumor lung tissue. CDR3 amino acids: CASRPSGVAGTEAFF. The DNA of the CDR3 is TGTGCCAGCAGACCATCGGGGGTGGCGGGGACCGAAGCTTTCTTT.